This is a list of T cell receptor beta chains from one sample in a study of blood T cell repertoires in COVID-19. The table came from immunoSEQ multiplex PCR; TCRdb's copy has only in-frame clones and leaves some out. The data show over 90,000 clones, more than 75% seen once. Sequencing was performed on peripheral blood. The receptors derive from a man aged 60-69 years with active or convalescent COVID-19. Each CDR3 is given with its conserved first and last residue. The D gene is left open where the match is weak. Rows may omit the clone size; those that give it use once, few, many or a size class.

TRBV24-1,-,TRBJ2-2,-,TGTGCCACCAGGGGACAAAACACCGGGGAGCTGTTTTTT,CATRGQNTGELFF
TRBV7-3,TRBD2,TRBJ2-1,-,TGTGCCAGCAGCTTAACCCCGACTAGCGGGAGGGAGGAGCAGTTCTTC,CASSLTPTSGREEQFF
TRBV27,-,TRBJ2-5,-,TGTGCCAGCAGTTCTGTTTTTCGAAGGGCGGGGTCATTAGGGGAGACCCAGTACTTC,CASSSVFRRAGSLGETQYF
TRBV29-1,TRBD1,TRBJ1-1,-,TGCAGCGGGTTCGGGACAGGGGAAGGACGGGCTTTCTTT,CSGFGTGEGRAFF
TRBV4-1,-,TRBJ1-2,-,TGCGCCAGCCTTTCGGGGGGGCCGGATGGCTACACCTTC,CASLSGGPDGYTF
TRBV19,TRBD2,TRBJ2-1,-,TGTGCCAGTAAGGCTAGCGGGGTTTCCTACAATGAGCAGTTCTTC,CASKASGVSYNEQFF
TRBV6-1,TRBD1,TRBJ1-3,few,TGTGCCAGCAGTGAATTTTCGGGGACAGGGATCACATATTTT,CASSEFSGTGITYF
TRBV19,TRBD1,TRBJ1-2,-,TGTGCCAGTAGTACTGGGACAGGGAGACCCAACTATGGCTACACCTTC,CASSTGTGRPNYGYTF
TRBV20-1,-,TRBJ1-2,-,TGCAGTGCTAGTGGGACGGATGCAGGGCATGGCTACACCTTC,CSASGTDAGHGYTF
TRBV6-1,TRBD2,TRBJ2-4,-,TGTGCCAGCAGTGAAACCCTAGCGGGAGCCAAAAACATTCAGTACTTC,CASSETLAGAKNIQYF
TRBV18,-,TRBJ1-2,-,TGTGCCAGCTCACCAGATAGAAATAACTATGGCTACACCTTC,CASSPDRNNYGYTF
TRBV4-1,TRBD2,TRBJ2-1,-,TGCGCCAGCAGCCAAGGTTTTACTAGCGGGAGCCCTAATGAGCAGTTCTTC,CASSQGFTSGSPNEQFF
TRBV4-3,TRBD2,TRBJ2-1,once,TGCGCCAGCAGCCAAGCCGGCGGGAGCTCCTACAATGAGCAGTTCTTC,CASSQAGGSSYNEQFF